This TCR beta chain was identified during a study of blood T cell repertoires in COVID-19. This CDR3 comprises 16 residues. Germline trimming cut 4 bases from V and 0 bases from J; bases unmatched to any gene: 10. The germline gives CDR1 SGHTS, CDR2 YDEGEE. Sequencing was performed with immunoSEQ multiplex PCR; in TCRdb, only in-frame clones are kept and a portion is missing. The sample carries about 110,000 clones, approximately 84% recorded once. This sequence joins TRBV5-8 and TRBJ2-7; 7 bases line up with TRBD1. The clonotype originates from a man between 35 and 55 years old with acute or convalescent COVID-19. The specimen sequenced was peripheral blood. CDR3 DNA: TGTGCCAGCAGCCCGACAGGGTTATTATCCTCCTACGAGCAGTACTTC. Amino acid sequence: CASSPTGLLSSYEQYF.